This TCR beta chain was obtained from a study of blood T cell repertoires in COVID-19. In the study overall: There were acute and convalescent COVID-19 samples, and they came from the United States, Italy and Spain. T cells, B-cell-depleted T cells, or PBMCs provided the cDNA or gDNA that served as material.

Methods used by the authors: Amplified reference gene primers provided the basis for estimating nucleated cell counts. Assay: immunoSEQ multiplex PCR; the TCRdb copy retains only in-frame clones and omits some. V, J and clone size reflect that table, while D and trimming were determined from the DNA. The sample consists of about 120,000 clones, 85% to 90% of them appearing once. Looked up from germline, CDR1 is LGHNA and CDR2 is YSLEER. The CDR3 has 18 amino acids. V was shortened by 0 bases and J by 4 bases, with 22 bases between the two germline ends. The table lists this clone with a few counts. The clonotype originates from a woman aged 50 to 60 with active or convalescent COVID-19. The chain joins TRBV4-3 to TRBJ2-7; unclear D gene. Sequenced input: peripheral blood. This chain's CDR3 is CASSQDREPAHQFYEQYF. CDR3 bases: TGCGCCAGCAGCCAAGATCGCGAGCCTGCCCATCAATTTTACGAGCAGTACTTC.